This TCR beta chain was sequenced for a study of beta chain features in type 1 diabetes. At the level of the study: No patient-donor differences in age, gender, total cells or subset yield.

Investigators reverse transcribed all isolated RNA, so they sequenced expressed TCRB transcripts. TCRdb keeps only in-frame clones here, not all; method: immunoSEQ multiplex PCR. Counted here are around 250,000 clones, roughly 24% occurring once; the ten biggest clones make up about 0.012%. Germline V gene sequence: CDR1 SGHRS, CDR2 YFSETQ. This CDR3 is built from 11 residues. Trimming took off 0 bases at V and 9 bases at J, with 6 bases between the two ends. Study-level points and caveats: Type 1 diabetes patients showed a moderate but significant shortening of TCRB CDR3s in all four CD4+ subsets.

With regard to this clone: The target antigen is unknown.

The sequence came from a woman aged 25 to 45 with type 1 diabetes. This sequence joins TRBV5-1 and TRBJ2-5; weak D call: TRBD1 (5 bases). The source material was naive CD4+ T cells from blood. DNA of the CDR3: TGCGCCAGCAGCTTGGAAGGGGCCCAGTACTTC. It yields the protein CASSLEGAQYF.